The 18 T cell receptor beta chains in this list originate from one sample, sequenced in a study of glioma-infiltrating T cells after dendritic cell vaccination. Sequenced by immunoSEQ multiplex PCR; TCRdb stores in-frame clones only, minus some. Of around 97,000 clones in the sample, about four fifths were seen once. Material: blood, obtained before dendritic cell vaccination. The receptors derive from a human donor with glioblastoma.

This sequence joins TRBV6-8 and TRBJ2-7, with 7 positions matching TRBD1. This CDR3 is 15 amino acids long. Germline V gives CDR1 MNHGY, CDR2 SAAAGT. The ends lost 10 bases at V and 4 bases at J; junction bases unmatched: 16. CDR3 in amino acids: CAKNRANRQGYEQYF. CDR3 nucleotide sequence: TGTGCCAAGAACCGAGCCAACCGACAGGGATACGAGCAGTACTTC.

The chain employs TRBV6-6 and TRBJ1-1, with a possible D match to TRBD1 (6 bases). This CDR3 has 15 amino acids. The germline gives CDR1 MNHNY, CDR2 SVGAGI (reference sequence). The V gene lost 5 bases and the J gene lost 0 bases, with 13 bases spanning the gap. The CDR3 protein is CASSTGQGMNTEAFF. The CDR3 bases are TGTGCCAGCAGTACGGGACAAGGCATGAACACTGAAGCTTTCTTT.

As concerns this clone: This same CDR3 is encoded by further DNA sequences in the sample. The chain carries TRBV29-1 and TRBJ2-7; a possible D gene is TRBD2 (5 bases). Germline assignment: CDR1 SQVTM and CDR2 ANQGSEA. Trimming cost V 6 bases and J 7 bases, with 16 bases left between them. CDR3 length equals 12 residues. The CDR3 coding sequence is TGCAGCGTAGGAGACCCCGGAGGTGAGCAGTACTTC. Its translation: CSVGDPGGEQYF.

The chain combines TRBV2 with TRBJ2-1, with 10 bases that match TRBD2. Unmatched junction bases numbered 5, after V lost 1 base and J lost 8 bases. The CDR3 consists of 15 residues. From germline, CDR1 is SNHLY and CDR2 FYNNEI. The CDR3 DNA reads TGTGCCAGCAGTGAAGTAAGCGGGGGGGCTCATGAGCAGTTCTTC. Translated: CASSEVSGGAHEQFF.

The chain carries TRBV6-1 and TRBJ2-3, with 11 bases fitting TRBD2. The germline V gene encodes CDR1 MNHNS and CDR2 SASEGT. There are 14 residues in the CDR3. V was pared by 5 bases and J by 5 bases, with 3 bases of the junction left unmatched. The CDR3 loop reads CASSPTSGGDTQYF. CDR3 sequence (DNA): TGTGCCAGCAGTCCTACTAGCGGGGGAGATACGCAGTATTTT.

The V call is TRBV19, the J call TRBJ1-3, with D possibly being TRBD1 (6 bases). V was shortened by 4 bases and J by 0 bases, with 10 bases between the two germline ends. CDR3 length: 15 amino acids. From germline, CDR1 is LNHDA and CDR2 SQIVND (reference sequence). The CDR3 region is CASSRQVYSGNTIYF. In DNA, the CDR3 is TGTGCCAGTAGTAGACAGGTGTACTCTGGAAACACCATATATTTT.

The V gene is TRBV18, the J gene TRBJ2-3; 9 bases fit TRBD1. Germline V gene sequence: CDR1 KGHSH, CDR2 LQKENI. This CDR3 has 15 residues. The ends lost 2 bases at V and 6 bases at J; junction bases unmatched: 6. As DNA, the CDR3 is TGTGCCAGCTCACCAGCGACAGGGGGTGTGGATACGCAGTATTTT. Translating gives CASSPATGGVDTQYF.

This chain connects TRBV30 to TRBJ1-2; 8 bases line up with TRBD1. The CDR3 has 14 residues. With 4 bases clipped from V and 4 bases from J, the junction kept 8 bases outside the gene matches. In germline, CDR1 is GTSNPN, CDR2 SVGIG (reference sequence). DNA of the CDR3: TGTGCCTGGAAGCAGCGGGACAGGATCTATGGCTACACCTTC. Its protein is CAWKQRDRIYGYTF.

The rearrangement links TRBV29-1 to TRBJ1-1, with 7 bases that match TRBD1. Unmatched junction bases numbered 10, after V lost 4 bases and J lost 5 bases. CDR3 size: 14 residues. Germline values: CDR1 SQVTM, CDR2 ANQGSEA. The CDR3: CSVARDRADTEAFF. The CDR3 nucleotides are TGCAGCGTTGCGCGCGACAGGGCGGATACTGAAGCTTTCTTT.

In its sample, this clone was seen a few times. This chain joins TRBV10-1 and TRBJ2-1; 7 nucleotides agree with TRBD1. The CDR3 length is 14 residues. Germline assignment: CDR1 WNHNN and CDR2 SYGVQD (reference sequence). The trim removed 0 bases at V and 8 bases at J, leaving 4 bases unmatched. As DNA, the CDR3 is TGCGCCAGCAGTGAGTCGCCAGGGGGTTATGAGCAGTTCTTC. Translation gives CASSESPGGYEQFF.

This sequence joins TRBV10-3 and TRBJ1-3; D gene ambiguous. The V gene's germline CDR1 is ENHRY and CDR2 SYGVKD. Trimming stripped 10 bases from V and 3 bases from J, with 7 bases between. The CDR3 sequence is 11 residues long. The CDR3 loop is CANFVGNTIYF. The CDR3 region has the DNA TGTGCCAACTTCGTTGGAAACACCATATATTTT.

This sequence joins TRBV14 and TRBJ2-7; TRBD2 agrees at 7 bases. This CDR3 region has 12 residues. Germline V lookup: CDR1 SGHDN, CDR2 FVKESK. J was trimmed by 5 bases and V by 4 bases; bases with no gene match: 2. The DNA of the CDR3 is TGTGCCAGCAGCCGGAGCGGGGACGAGCAGTACTTC. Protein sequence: CASSRSGDEQYF.

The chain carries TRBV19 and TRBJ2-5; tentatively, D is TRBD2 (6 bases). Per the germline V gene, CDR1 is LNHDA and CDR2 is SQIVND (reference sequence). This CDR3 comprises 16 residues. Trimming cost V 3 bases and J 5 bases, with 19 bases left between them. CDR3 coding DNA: TGTGCCAGTAGTATCAGGCGACTAGATGCACGGGAGACCCAGTACTTC. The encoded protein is CASSIRRLDARETQYF.

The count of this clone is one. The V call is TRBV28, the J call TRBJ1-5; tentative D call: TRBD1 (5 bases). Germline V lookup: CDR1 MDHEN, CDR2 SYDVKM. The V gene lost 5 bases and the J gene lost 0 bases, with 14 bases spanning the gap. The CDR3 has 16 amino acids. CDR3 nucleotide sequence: TGTGCCAGCAGTGCCGGGGGAGGCGATAGCAATCAGCCCCAGCATTTT. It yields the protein CASSAGGGDSNQPQHF.

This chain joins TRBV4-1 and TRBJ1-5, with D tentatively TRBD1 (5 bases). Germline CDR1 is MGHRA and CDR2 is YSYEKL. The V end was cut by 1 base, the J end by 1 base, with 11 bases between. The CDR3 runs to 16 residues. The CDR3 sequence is CASSQVSQGSNQPQHF. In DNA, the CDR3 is TGCGCCAGCAGCCAAGTTAGTCAGGGAAGCAATCAGCCCCAGCATTTT.

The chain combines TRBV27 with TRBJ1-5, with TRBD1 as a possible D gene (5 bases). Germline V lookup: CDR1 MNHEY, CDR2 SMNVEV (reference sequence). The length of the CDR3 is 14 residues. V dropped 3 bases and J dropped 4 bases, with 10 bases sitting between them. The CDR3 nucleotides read TGTGCCAGCAGTTTCGCGGGGACTAATCAGCCCCAGCATTTT. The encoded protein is CASSFAGTNQPQHF.

The CDR3 DNA reads TGTGCCATCAGTGTACAGCGGGGGGCCTCGTTCGAGCAGTACTTC. Protein: CAISVQRGASFEQYF. The chain carries TRBV10-3 and TRBJ2-7, with 9 positions matching TRBD2. Trimming at V came to 4 bases and at J to 6 bases, leaving 10 bases not matched to a gene. The CDR3 extends over 15 amino acids. CDR1 is ENHRY, CDR2 SYGVKD, per germline.

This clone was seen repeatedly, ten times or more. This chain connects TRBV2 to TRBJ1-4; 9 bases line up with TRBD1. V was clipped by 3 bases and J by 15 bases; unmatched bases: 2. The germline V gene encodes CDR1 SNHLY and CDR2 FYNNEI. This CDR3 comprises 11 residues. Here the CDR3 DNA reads TGTGCCAGCAGTGAGGACAGGGGTTTGTTTTTT. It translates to CASSEDRGLFF.